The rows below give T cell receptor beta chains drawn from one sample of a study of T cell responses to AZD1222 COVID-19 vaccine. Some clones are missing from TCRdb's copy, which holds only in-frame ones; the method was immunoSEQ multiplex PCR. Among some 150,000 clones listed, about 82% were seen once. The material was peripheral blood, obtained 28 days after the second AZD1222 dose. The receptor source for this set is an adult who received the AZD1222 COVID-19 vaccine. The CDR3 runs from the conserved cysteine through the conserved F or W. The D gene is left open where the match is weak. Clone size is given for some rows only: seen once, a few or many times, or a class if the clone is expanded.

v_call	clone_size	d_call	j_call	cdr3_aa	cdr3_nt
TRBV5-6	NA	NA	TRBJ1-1	CASSLTGRNTEAFF	TGTGCCAGCAGCTTGACAGGAAGAAACACTGAAGCTTTCTTT
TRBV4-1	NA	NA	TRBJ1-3	CASSQGRDTIYF	TGCGCCAGCAGCCAGGGACGGGACACCATATATTTT
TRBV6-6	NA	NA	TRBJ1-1	CASSPTGIEAFF	TGTGCCAGCAGTCCTACAGGGATTGAAGCTTTCTTT
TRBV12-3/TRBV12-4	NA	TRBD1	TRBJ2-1	CASSFGTGGFF	TGTGCCAGCAGTTTTGGGACAGGGGGTTTCTTC
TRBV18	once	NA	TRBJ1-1	CASSPPRSRWAEAFF	TGTGCCAGCTCACCCCCACGATCCAGATGGGCTGAAGCTTTCTTT
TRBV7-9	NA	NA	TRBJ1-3	CASSLSGNTIYF	TGTGCCAGCAGCTTGTCGGGAAACACCATATATTTT
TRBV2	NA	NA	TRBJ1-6	CASSREKDSPLHF	TGTGCCAGCTCGAGGGAAAAGGATTCACCCCTCCACTTT
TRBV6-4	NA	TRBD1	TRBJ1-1	CASRSRQGATEAFF	TGTGCCAGCCGATCAAGACAGGGAGCCACTGAAGCTTTCTTT
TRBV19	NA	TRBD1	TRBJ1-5	CASRGLVRDRISNQPQHF	TGTGCCAGTAGAGGGTTAGTCCGGGACAGAATTAGCAATCAGCCCCAGCATTTT
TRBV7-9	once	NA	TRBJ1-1	CASSLFGDTEAFF	TGTGCCAGCAGCTTATTCGGAGACACTGAAGCTTTCTTT
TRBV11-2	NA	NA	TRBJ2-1	CASSNLLALEYNEQFF	TGTGCCAGCAGCAACCTTCTGGCCTTAGAATACAATGAGCAGTTCTTC
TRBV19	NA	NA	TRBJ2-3	CASRLGNTDTQYF	TGTGCCAGTAGATTGGGCAACACAGATACGCAGTATTTT
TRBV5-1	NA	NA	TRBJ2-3	CASRGVDTQYF	TGCGCCAGCCGAGGAGTAGATACGCAGTATTTT
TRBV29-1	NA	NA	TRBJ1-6	CSNHLSAALLRGSSYNSPLHF	NA
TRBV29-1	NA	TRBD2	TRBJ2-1	CSVGRLAGERGGEQFF	TGCAGCGTTGGGCGACTAGCGGGAGAACGTGGGGGTGAGCAGTTCTTC
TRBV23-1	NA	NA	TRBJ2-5	CASDPNRLTETQYF	TGCGCCAGCGATCCGAACAGGTTGACAGAGACCCAGTACTTC
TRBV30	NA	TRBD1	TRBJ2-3	CALQGGTQYF	TGTGCCTTACAGGGGGGTACGCAGTATTTT
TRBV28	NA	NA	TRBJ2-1	CASSLNRRGKNEQFF	TGTGCCAGCAGTTTAAATAGGAGGGGTAAAAATGAGCAGTTCTTC
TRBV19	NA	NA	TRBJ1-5	CASRPLGNQPQHF	TGTGCCAGTAGACCCCTGGGCAATCAGCCCCAGCATTTT
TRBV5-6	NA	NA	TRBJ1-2	CASSPRLYYGYTF	TGTGCCAGCAGCCCCCGGTTATACTATGGCTACACCTTC
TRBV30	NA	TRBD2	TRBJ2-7	CAWNTGGLYEQYF	TGTGCCTGGAATACGGGGGGACTGTACGAGCAGTACTTC
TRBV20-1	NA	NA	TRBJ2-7	CSARAPYEQYF	TGCAGTGCTCGGGCCCCCTACGAGCAGTACTTC
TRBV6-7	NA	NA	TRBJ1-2	CASSNDRYGYTF	TGTGCCAGCAGTAACGACAGGTATGGCTACACCTTC
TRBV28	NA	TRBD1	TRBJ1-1	CASSSPGQANTEAFF	TGTGCCAGCAGTTCCCCGGGACAGGCGAACACTGAAGCTTTCTTT
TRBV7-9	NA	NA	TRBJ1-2	CASRGRDYGYTF	TGTGCCAGCAGAGGCCGGGACTATGGCTACACCTTC
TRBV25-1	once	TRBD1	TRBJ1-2	CASSANWMGQGRHYGYTF	TGTGCCAGCAGTGCAAATTGGATGGGACAGGGGCGACACTATGGCTACACCTTC
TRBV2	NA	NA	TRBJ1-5	CASSSAPPQHF	TGTGCCAGCAGTTCAGCCCCGCCCCAGCATTTT
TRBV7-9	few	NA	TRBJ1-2	CASSLAGEANYGYTF	TGTGCCAGCAGCTTAGCGGGGGAGGCTAACTATGGCTACACCTTC
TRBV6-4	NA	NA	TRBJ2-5	CAITQETQYF	TGTGCCATCACACAAGAGACCCAGTACTTC
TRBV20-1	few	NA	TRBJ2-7	CSARDTMAQYF	TGCAGTGCTAGAGATACTATGGCGCAGTACTTC
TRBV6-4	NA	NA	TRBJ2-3	CASSDAQGGTDTQYF	TGTGCCAGCAGTGACGCTCAAGGGGGGACAGATACGCAGTATTTT
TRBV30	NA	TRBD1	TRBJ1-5	CAWRLGLNPRQGEVCQPQHF	TGTGCCTGGAGATTGGGATTGAACCCTCGACAGGGGGAAGTTTGTCAGCCCCAGCATTTT
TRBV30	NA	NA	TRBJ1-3	CAWNRISGNTIYF	TGTGCCTGGAATAGGATCTCTGGAAACACCATATATTTT
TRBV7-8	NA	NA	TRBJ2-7	CASGLTGPYEQYF	TGTGCCAGCGGGCTTACGGGACCTTACGAGCAGTACTTC
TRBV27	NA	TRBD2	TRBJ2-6	CASSLGLAGTSGANVLTF	TGTGCCAGCAGTTTAGGACTAGCGGGCACCTCTGGGGCCAACGTCCTGACTTTC
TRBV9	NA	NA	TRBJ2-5	CASSVEVGTQETQYF	TGTGCCAGCAGCGTAGAAGTTGGAACCCAAGAGACCCAGTACTTC
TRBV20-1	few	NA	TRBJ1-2	CSGTRVSGYTF	TGCAGCGGGACCAGGGTTAGTGGCTACACCTTC
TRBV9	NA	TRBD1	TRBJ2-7	CASSVGQGEDLVTYEQYF	TGTGCCAGCAGCGTAGGGCAGGGGGAAGACCTTGTAACCTACGAGCAGTACTTC
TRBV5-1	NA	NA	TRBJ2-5	CASSSGETQYF	TGCGCCAGCAGCTCAGGGGAGACCCAGTACTTC